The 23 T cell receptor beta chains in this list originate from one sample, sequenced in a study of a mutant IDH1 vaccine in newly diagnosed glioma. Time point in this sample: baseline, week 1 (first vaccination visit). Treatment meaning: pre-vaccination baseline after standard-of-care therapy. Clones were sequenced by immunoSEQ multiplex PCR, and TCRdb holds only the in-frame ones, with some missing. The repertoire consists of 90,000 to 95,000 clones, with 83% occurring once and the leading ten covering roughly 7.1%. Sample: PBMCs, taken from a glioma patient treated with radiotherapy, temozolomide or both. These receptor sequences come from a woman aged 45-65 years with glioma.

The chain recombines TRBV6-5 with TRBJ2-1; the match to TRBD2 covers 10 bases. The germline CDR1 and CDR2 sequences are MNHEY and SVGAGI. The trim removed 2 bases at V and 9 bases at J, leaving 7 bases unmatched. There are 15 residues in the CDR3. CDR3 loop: CASSYGLAGAGEQFF. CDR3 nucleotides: TGTGCCAGCAGTTACGGGCTAGCGGGGGCGGGTGAGCAGTTCTTC.

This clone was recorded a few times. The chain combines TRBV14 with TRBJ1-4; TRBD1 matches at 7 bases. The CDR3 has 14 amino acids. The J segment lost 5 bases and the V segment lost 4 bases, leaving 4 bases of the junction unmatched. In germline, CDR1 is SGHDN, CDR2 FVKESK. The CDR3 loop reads CASSPSRGNEKLFF. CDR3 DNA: TGTGCCAGCAGCCCAAGCAGGGGGAATGAAAAACTGTTTTTT.

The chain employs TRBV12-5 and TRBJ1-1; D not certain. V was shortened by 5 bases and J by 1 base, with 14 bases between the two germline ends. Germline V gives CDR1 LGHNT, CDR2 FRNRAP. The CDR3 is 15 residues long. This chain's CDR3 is CASGLDRQPNTEAFF. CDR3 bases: TGTGCTAGTGGTCTAGACCGACAACCGAACACTGAAGCTTTCTTT.

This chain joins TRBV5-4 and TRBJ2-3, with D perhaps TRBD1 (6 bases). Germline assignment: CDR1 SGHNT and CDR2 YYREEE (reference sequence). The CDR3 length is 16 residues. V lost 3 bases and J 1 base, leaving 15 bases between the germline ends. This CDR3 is CASSSPLGAGTDTQYF. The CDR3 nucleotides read TGTGCCAGCAGCTCCCCGTTGGGGGCGGGCACAGATACGCAGTATTTT.

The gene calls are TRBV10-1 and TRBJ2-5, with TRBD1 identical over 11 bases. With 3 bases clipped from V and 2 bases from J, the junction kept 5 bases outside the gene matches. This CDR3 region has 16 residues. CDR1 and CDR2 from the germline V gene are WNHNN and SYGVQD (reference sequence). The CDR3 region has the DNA TGCGCCAGCAGTGAATCCGGGACAGGGGGGCAAGAGACCCAGTACTTC. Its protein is CASSESGTGGQETQYF.

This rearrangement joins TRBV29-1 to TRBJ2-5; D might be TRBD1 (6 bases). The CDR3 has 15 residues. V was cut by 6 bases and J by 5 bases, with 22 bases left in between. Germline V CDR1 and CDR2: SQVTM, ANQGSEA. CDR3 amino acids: CSVEWGRHGWETQYF. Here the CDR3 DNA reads TGCAGCGTCGAGTGGGGGCGCCACGGATGGGAGACCCAGTACTTC.

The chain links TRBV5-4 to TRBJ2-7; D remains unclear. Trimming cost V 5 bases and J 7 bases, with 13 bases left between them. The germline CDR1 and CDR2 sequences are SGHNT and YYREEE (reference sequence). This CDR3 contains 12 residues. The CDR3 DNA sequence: TGTGCCAGCAGGGCCGATTTAGGTGAGCAGTACTTC. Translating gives CASRADLGEQYF.

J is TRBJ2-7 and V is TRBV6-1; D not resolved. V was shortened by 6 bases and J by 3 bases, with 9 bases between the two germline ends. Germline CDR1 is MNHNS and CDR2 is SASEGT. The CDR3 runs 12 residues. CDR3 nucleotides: TGTGCCAGCAGGGCCAGGTACTACGAGCAGTACTTC. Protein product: CASRARYYEQYF.

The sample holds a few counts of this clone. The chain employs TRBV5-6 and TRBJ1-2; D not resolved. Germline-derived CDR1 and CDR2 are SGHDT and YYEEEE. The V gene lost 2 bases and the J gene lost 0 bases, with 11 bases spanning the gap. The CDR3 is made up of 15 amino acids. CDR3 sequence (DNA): TGTGCCAGCAGCTTTAGGACGGTGACTAACTATGGCTACACCTTC. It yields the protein CASSFRTVTNYGYTF.

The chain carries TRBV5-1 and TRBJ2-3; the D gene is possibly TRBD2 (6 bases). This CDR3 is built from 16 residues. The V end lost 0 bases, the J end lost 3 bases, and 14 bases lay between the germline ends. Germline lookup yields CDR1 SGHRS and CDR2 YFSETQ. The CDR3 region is CASSLGGTHGTDTQYF. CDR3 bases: TGCGCCAGCAGCTTGGGAGGGACTCATGGGACAGATACGCAGTATTTT.

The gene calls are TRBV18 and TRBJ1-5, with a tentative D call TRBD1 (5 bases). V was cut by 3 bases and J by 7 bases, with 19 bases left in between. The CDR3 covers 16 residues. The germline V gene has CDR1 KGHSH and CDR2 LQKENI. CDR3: CASSPSYSGQDQPQHF. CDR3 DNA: TGTGCCAGCTCACCTAGTTACTCAGGGCAGGACCAGCCCCAGCATTTT.

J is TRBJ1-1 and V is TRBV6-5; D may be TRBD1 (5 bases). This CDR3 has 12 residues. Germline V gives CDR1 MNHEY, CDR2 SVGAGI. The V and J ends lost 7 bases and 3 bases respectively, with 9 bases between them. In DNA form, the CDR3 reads TGTGCCAGCAAGCGGGACGACACTGAAGCTTTCTTT. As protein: CASKRDDTEAFF.

CDR3: CASLIGTGGETQYF. For the CDR3, the DNA is TGTGCCAGCCTAATCGGGACAGGAGGGGAGACCCAGTACTTC. The chain couples TRBV28 to TRBJ2-5; TRBD1 aligns across 8 bases. This CDR3 is built from 14 residues. The junction had 10 bases not matched to a gene; V was cut back by 8 bases and J by 5 bases. Germline CDR1 is MDHEN and CDR2 is SYDVKM.

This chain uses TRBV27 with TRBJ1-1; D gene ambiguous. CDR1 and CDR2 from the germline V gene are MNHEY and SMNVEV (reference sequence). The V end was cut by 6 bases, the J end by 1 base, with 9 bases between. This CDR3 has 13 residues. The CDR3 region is CASSFTRNTEAFF. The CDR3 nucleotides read TGTGCCAGCAGCTTTACTAGGAACACTGAAGCTTTCTTT.

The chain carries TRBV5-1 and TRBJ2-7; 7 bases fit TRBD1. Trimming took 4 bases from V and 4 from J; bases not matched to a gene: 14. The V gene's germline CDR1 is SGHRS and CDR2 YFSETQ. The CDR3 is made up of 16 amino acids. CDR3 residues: CASSNRGQAELYEQYF. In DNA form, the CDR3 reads TGCGCCAGCAGCAACCGAGGACAGGCCGAGTTATACGAGCAGTACTTC.

CDR3 protein: CATSSGLRSTYEQYF. Written as DNA, the CDR3 is TGTGCCACCAGCAGCGGCCTACGATCAACCTACGAGCAGTACTTC. The rearrangement links TRBV15 to TRBJ2-7; D ambiguous. Trimming removed 3 bases from V and 2 bases from J, with 14 bases in between. The CDR3 extends over 15 amino acids. Germline CDR1 and CDR2: LNHNV and YYDKDF (reference sequence).

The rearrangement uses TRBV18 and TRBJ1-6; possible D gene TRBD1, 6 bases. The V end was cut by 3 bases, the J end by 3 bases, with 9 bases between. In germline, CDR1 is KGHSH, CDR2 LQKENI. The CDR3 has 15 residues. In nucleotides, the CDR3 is TGTGCCAGCTCACCCGGGACATTCTATAATTCACCCCTCCACTTT. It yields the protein CASSPGTFYNSPLHF.

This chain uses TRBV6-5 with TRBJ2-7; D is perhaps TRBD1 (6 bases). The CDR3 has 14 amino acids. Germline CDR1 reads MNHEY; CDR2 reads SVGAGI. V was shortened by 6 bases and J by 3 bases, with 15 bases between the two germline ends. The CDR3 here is CASSTRTGFYEQYF. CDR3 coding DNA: TGTGCCAGCAGCACGCGAACAGGGTTCTACGAGCAGTACTTC.

This CDR3 is CASSLWAGGNPIEGYTF. The CDR3 nucleotides read TGTGCCAGCAGCTTATGGGCTGGGGGTAATCCCATAGAGGGCTACACCTTC. The chain uses TRBV7-2 and TRBJ1-2, with D maybe TRBD1 (5 bases). Trimming took off 2 bases at V and 8 bases at J, with 24 bases between the two ends. The V gene's germline CDR1 is SGHTA and CDR2 FQGNSA. This CDR3 is built from 17 residues.

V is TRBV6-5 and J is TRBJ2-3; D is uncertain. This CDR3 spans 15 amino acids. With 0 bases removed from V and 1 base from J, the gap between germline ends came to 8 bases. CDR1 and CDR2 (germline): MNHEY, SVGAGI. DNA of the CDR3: TGTGCCAGCAGTTACTCAGGGATAGGCACAGATACGCAGTATTTT. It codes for CASSYSGIGTDTQYF.

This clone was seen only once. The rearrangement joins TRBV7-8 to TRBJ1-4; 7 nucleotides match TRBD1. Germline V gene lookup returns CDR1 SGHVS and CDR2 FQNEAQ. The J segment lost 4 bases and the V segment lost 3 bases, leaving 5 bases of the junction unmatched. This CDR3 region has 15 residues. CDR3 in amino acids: CASSFRDSLNEKLFF. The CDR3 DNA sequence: TGTGCCAGCAGCTTCAGGGACAGTCTTAATGAAAAACTGTTTTTT. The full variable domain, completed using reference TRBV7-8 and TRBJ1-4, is GAGVSQSPRYKVAKRGQDVALRCDPISGHVSLFWYQQALGQGPEFLTYFQNEAQLDKSGLPSDRFFAERPEGSVSTLKIQRTQQEDSAVYLCASSFRDSLNEKLFFGSGTQLSVL.

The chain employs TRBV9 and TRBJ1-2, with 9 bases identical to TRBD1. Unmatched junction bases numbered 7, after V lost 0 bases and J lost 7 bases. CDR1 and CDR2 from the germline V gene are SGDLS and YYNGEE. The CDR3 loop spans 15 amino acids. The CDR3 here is CASSVAAQGASGYTF. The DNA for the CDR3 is TGTGCCAGCAGCGTAGCGGCACAGGGGGCCTCTGGCTACACCTTC.

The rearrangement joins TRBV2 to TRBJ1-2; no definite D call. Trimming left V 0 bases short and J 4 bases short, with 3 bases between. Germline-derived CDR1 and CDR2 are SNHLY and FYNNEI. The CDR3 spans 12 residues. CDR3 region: CASSEASYGYTF. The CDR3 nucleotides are TGTGCCAGCAGTGAAGCCAGCTATGGCTACACCTTC.